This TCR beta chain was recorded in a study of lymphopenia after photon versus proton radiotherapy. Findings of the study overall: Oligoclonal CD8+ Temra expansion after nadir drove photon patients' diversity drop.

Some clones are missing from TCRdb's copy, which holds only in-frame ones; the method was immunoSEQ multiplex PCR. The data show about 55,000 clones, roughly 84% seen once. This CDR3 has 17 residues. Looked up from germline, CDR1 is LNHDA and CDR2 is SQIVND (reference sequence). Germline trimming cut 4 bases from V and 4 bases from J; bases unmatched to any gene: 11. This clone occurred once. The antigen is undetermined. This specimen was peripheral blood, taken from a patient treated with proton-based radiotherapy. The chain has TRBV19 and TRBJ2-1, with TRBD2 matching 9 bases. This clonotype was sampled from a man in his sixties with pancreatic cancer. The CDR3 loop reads CASSTTSGWVGYNEQFF. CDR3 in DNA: TGTGCCAGTAGTACCACTAGCGGGTGGGTGGGGTACAATGAGCAGTTCTTC.